The 27 T cell receptor beta chains below come from one sample, sequenced in a study of cytomegalovirus exposure and HLA in healthy donors. 13 Jbeta primers and 60 Vbeta primers were used for the PCR. Clones were sequenced by immunoSEQ multiplex PCR, and TCRdb holds only the in-frame ones, with some missing. The table lists 100,000 or so clones, approximately 80% of them singletons. Input material: PBMCs. The receptors derive from a man younger than 45 in good health and CMV-seronegative.

The CDR3 DNA sequence: TGTGCCTGGAGTGCGGGGGCAGATACGCAGTATTTT. This gives the protein CAWSAGADTQYF. The V and J genes are TRBV30 and TRBJ2-3, with a possible D match to TRBD2 (6 bases). The CDR3 runs to 12 residues. Germline V lookup: CDR1 GTSNPN, CDR2 SVGIG (reference sequence). Trimming stripped 1 base from V and 4 bases from J, with 6 bases between.

This chain links TRBV21-1 with TRBJ1-4; the tabulated D call, TRBD1, remains unverified against the DNA. TRBV21-1 is noted as a pseudogene. This CDR3 is built from 16 residues. The CDR3 DNA follows: TGTGCCAGCAGCAAAGTTGCAGGACATATTAATGAAAAACTGTTTTTT. It translates to CASSKVAGHINEKLFF.

The chain has TRBV19 and TRBJ1-2; 10 positions agree with TRBD1. From germline, CDR1 is LNHDA and CDR2 SQIVND (reference sequence). Germline trimming cut 5 bases from V and 5 bases from J; bases unmatched to any gene: 8. The CDR3 runs to 15 residues. DNA of the CDR3: TGTGCCAGTAGTGTCGCCGAGGGACAGGGGTATGGCTACACCTTC. Translated, it gives CASSVAEGQGYGYTF.

The chain is built from TRBV9 and TRBJ2-7, with 8 nucleotides matching TRBD2. The CDR3 runs to 18 residues. From germline, CDR1 is SGDLS and CDR2 YYNGEE. Unmatched junction bases numbered 14, after V lost 0 bases and J lost 3 bases. DNA for the CDR3: TGTGCCAGCAGCGTAGGTCCCAGCGGGAGCCCCCTTTACTACGAGCAGTACTTC. Residues: CASSVGPSGSPLYYEQYF.

V gene TRBV4-2 combines with J gene TRBJ2-1, with TRBD2 matching 8 bases. The CDR3 loop spans 15 amino acids. J was trimmed by 5 bases and V by 0 bases; bases with no gene match: 3. CDR1 and CDR2 from the germline V gene are LGHNA and YNFKEQ. The CDR3 sequence is CASSQDHGGDNEQFF. The CDR3 nucleotides are TGTGCCAGCAGCCAAGATCACGGGGGGGACAATGAGCAGTTCTTC.

The rearrangement joins TRBV4-1 to TRBJ2-7, with 11 positions matching TRBD2. The V segment lost 3 bases and the J segment 7 bases; nucleotides outside the gene matches: 8. Germline loops: CDR1 MGHRA, CDR2 YSYEKL. This CDR3 spans 15 amino acids. CDR3 region: CASSQTTSGEWEQYF. DNA for the CDR3: TGCGCCAGCAGCCAGACGACTAGCGGGGAGTGGGAGCAGTACTTC.

The chain links TRBV6-5 to TRBJ2-5; D perhaps matches TRBD1 (5 bases). The CDR3 is made up of 13 amino acids. V lost 5 bases and J lost 3, with 10 bases in between. CDR1 is MNHEY, CDR2 SVGAGI, per germline. The CDR3 protein is CASSPPTEETQYF. The CDR3 region has the DNA TGTGCCAGCAGTCCCCCGACAGAAGAGACCCAGTACTTC.

Comments on this clone: At the DNA level, this CDR3 is encoded by other sequences in the same sample as well. The chain uses TRBV11-2 and TRBJ2-7; 8 bases line up with TRBD1. The CDR3 contains 15 residues. The germline V gene has CDR1 SGHAT and CDR2 FQNNGV. Trimming took 1 base from V and 0 from J; bases not matched to a gene: 2. The CDR3 protein is CASSLGTGSSYEQYF. In nucleotides, the CDR3 is TGTGCCAGCAGCTTAGGGACAGGGAGCTCCTACGAGCAGTACTTC.

The chain uses TRBV9 and TRBJ2-3; 8 nucleotides match TRBD2. This CDR3 region has 15 residues. CDR1 and CDR2 (germline): SGDLS, YYNGEE. V shed 0 bases and J 2 bases; nucleotides not matched to a gene: 2. In DNA, the CDR3 is TGTGCCAGCAGCGTAGCGGGAGGGATCACAGATACGCAGTATTTT. The encoded protein is CASSVAGGITDTQYF.

This chain connects TRBV6-5 to TRBJ2-5, with 10 nucleotides matching TRBD1. The CDR3 extends over 15 amino acids. V shed 0 bases, J shed 5 bases, and the junction held 3 bases outside the gene matches. Germline loops: CDR1 MNHEY, CDR2 SVGAGI. CDR3 region: CASSYSTGGAETQYF. In DNA, the CDR3 is TGTGCCAGCAGTTACTCGACAGGGGGCGCCGAGACCCAGTACTTC.

In this sample, this clone turned up a few times. The chain is built from TRBV29-1 and TRBJ2-3, with D perhaps TRBD2 (5 bases). The V gene's germline CDR1 is SQVTM and CDR2 ANQGSEA. CDR3 length equals 14 residues. V was clipped by 8 bases and J by 3 bases, with 18 bases between them. The CDR3 is CSIVRGKLTDTQYF. CDR3 coding DNA: TGCAGCATTGTTCGGGGTAAACTTACAGATACGCAGTATTTT.

The V and J genes are TRBV14 and TRBJ1-4; 9 nucleotides match TRBD1. V gave up 4 bases and J gave up 7 bases; unmatched junction bases: 7. The CDR3 consists of 15 residues. Looked up from germline, CDR1 is SGHDN and CDR2 is FVKESK. Here the CDR3 reads CASSPLDRGSEKLFF. Here the CDR3 DNA reads TGTGCCAGCAGCCCTCTTGACAGGGGGAGTGAAAAACTGTTTTTT.

This sequence joins TRBV7-8 and TRBJ2-3, with 9 bases matching TRBD2. Germline V gives CDR1 SGHVS, CDR2 FQNEAQ. This CDR3 is built from 17 residues. The J segment lost 2 bases and the V segment lost 6 bases, leaving 12 bases of the junction unmatched. CDR3 in amino acids: CASSVLLGTSPTDTQYF. Here the CDR3 DNA reads TGTGCCAGCAGTGTATTGCTCGGGACTAGCCCCACAGATACGCAGTATTTT.

This rearrangement joins TRBV28 to TRBJ2-2; 8 nucleotides align to TRBD1. This CDR3 region has 16 residues. Germline assignment: CDR1 MDHEN and CDR2 SYDVKM. V was pared by 0 bases and J by 1 base, with 1 base of the junction left unmatched. The CDR3 loop is CASSLWGQENTGELFF. CDR3 DNA: TGTGCCAGCAGTTTATGGGGACAGGAGAACACCGGGGAGCTGTTTTTT.

V and J are TRBV18 and TRBJ2-7; a possible D gene is TRBD2 (5 bases). V lost 8 bases to trimming and J lost 5 bases, with 10 bases between them. This CDR3 contains 11 residues. Germline CDR1 and CDR2: KGHSH and LQKENI. The CDR3 DNA sequence: TGTGCCAGCAGGAACGGGGACGAGCAGTACTTC. Translated: CASRNGDEQYF. The full variable domain, rest sourced from reference TRBV18 and TRBJ2-7, is NAGVMQNPRHLVRRRGQEARLRCSPMKGHSHVYWYRQLPEEGLKFMVYLQKENIIDESGMPKERFSAEFPKEGPSILRIQQVVRGDSAAYFCASRNGDEQYFGPGTRLTVT.

As regards this clone: Distinct nucleotide sequences in the sample also encode this CDR3. The chain employs TRBV4-1 and TRBJ1-5; 8 bases align to TRBD1. Germline CDR1 is MGHRA and CDR2 is YSYEKL. This CDR3 region has 15 residues. The J segment lost 1 base and the V segment lost 2 bases, leaving 1 base of the junction unmatched. DNA for the CDR3: TGCGCCAGCAGCCAAACAGGGGGAAGCAATCAGCCCCAGCATTTT. Protein: CASSQTGGSNQPQHF.

J is TRBJ2-5 and V is TRBV9, with TRBD2 identical over 11 bases. Per the germline V gene, CDR1 is SGDLS and CDR2 is YYNGEE. Trimming at V came to 3 bases and at J to 2 bases, leaving 3 bases not matched to a gene. There are 15 residues in the CDR3. DNA of the CDR3: TGTGCCAGCAGCGAGACTAGCGGGGCGCAAGAGACCCAGTACTTC. Translated, it gives CASSETSGAQETQYF.

J is TRBJ1-3 and V is TRBV5-6; D is perhaps TRBD1 (5 bases). The CDR3 contains 16 residues. CDR1 is SGHDT and CDR2 is YYEEEE in the germline V gene. V lost 0 bases to trimming and J lost 0 bases, with 10 bases between them. CDR3 sequence reads: CASSLEFGGSGNTIYF. CDR3 nucleotides: TGTGCCAGCAGCTTGGAGTTCGGGGGCTCTGGAAACACCATATATTTT.

This chain links TRBV28 with TRBJ2-4; TRBD2 matches at 7 bases. The V gene's germline CDR1 is MDHEN and CDR2 SYDVKM. V was pared by 2 bases and J by 5 bases, with 3 bases of the junction left unmatched. This CDR3 has 14 residues. In nucleotides, the CDR3 is TGTGCCAGCAGTTTAATTGCGGGAGAAAACATTCAGTACTTC. It yields the protein CASSLIAGENIQYF.

The V call is TRBV29-1, the J call TRBJ2-7; TRBD1 matches 8 bases. The CDR3 runs to 13 residues. Germline CDR1 SQVTM, CDR2 ANQGSEA. J gave up 4 bases and V 3 bases, and 5 bases lay outside the gene matches. The CDR3 nucleotides are TGCAGCGTTGATCCAGGGGGCGCATACGAGCAGTACTTC. This gives the protein CSVDPGGAYEQYF.

The chain uses TRBV27 and TRBJ1-1; tentatively, D is TRBD1 (6 bases). The CDR3 loop spans 16 amino acids. Germline V gene data show CDR1 as MNHEY and CDR2 as SMNVEV (reference sequence). The germline V and J ends were trimmed by 3 bases and 1 base, with 15 bases remaining between them. The CDR3 DNA sequence: TGTGCCAGCAGTTTTCGCCCAGGACAGAAGAACACTGAAGCTTTCTTT. It yields the protein CASSFRPGQKNTEAFF.

This chain's CDR3 is CASSPAGGGGYEQYF. CDR3 sequence (DNA): TGTGCCAGCAGCCCCGCGGGGGGCGGGGGATACGAGCAGTACTTC. This rearrangement joins TRBV13 to TRBJ2-7, with 8 bases identical to TRBD2. Germline V gene data show CDR1 as PRHDT and CDR2 as FYEKMQ (reference sequence). Trimming took 5 bases from V and 4 from J; bases not matched to a gene: 10. The CDR3 length is 15 residues.

The rearrangement joins TRBV11-2 to TRBJ2-1; 10 positions agree with TRBD2. Unmatched junction bases numbered 9, after V lost 6 bases and J lost 10 bases. CDR1 and CDR2 from the germline V gene are SGHAT and FQNNGV. This CDR3 contains 14 residues. In DNA, the CDR3 is TGTGCCAGCAGACTCCCAGCGGGGGGGAGGGAGCAGTTCTTC. It codes for CASRLPAGGREQFF.

The V call is TRBV9, the J call TRBJ2-7, with D possibly TRBD2 on 5 matching bases. The CDR3 sequence is 18 residues long. CDR1 is SGDLS, CDR2 YYNGEE, per germline. Trimming cost V 0 bases and J 5 bases, with 24 bases left between them. CDR3 region: CASSVDEGAGPVEDEQYF. The CDR3, as DNA: TGTGCCAGCAGCGTAGACGAGGGTGCGGGCCCAGTAGAGGACGAGCAGTACTTC. Drawing the rest from reference TRBV9 and TRBJ2-7, the complete variable domain is DSGVTQTPKHLITATGQRVTLRCSPRSGDLSVYWYQQSLDQGLQFLIQYYNGEERAKGNILERFSAQQFPDLHSELNLSSLELGDSALYFCASSVDEGAGPVEDEQYFGPGTRLTVT.

A few counts support this clone. The chain carries TRBV25-1 and TRBJ2-1; possible D gene TRBD1, 5 bases. The CDR3 consists of 13 residues. With 3 bases removed from V and 12 bases from J, the gap between germline ends came to 15 bases. CDR1 and CDR2 from the germline V gene are MGHDK and SYGVNS. CDR3 DNA sequence: TGTGCCAGCAGTGATAGGTTCAGGGCTCTGCAGTTCTTC. Protein product: CASSDRFRALQFF.

CDR3 DNA sequence: TGTGCCAGCAGCAAAGTTAGACTAGCGGGGGGGGTAGTAGAGACCCAGTACTTC. Protein sequence: CASSKVRLAGGVVETQYF. The chain is built from TRBV21-1 and TRBJ2-5; the table's TRBD2 call for D was not verified on the DNA. TRBV21-1 has pseudogene status. CDR3 length equals 18 residues.

The chain uses TRBV6-1 and TRBJ2-7; 7 bases are shared with TRBD1. In germline, CDR1 is MNHNS, CDR2 SASEGT. This CDR3 spans 12 amino acids. J was trimmed by 2 bases and V by 10 bases; bases with no gene match: 5. CDR3 nucleotides: TGTGCCATCCGGGACAGCGCCTACGAGCAGTACTTC. Translating it yields CAIRDSAYEQYF.